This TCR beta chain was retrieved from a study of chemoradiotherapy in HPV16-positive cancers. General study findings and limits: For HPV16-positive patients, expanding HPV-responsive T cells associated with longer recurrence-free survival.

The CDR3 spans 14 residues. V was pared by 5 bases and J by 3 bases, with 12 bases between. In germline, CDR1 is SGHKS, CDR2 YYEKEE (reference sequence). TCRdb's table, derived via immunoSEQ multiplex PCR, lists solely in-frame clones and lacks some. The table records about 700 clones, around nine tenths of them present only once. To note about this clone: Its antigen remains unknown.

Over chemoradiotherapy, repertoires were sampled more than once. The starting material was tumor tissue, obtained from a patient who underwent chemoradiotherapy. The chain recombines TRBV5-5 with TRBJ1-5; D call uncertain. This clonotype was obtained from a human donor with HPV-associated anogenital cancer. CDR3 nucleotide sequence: TGTGCCAGCAGTTTAGGTTTCTCCAATCAGCCCCAGCATTTT. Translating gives CASSLGFSNQPQHF.